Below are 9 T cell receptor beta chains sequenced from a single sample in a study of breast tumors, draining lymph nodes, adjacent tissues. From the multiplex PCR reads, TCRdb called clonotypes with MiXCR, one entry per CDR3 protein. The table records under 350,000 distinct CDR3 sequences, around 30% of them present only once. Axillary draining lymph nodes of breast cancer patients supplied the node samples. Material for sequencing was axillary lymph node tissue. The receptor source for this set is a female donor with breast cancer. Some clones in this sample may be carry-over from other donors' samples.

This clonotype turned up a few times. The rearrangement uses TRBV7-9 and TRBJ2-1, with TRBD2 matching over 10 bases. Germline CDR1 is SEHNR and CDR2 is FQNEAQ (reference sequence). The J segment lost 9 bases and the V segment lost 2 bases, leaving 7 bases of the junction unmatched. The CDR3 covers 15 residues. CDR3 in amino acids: CASSLNLAGVGEQFF. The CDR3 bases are TGTGCCAGCAGCTTAAATCTAGCGGGAGTTGGTGAGCAGTTCTTC.

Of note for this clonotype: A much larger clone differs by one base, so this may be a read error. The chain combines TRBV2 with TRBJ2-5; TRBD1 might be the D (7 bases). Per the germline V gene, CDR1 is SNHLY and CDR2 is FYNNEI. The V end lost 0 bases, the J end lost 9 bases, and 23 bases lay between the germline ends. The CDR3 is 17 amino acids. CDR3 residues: CASSEALGRSGGKAQYF. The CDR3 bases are TGTGCCAGCAGTGAAGCGCTTGGCAGGTCAGGGGGGAAGGCCCAGTACTTC.

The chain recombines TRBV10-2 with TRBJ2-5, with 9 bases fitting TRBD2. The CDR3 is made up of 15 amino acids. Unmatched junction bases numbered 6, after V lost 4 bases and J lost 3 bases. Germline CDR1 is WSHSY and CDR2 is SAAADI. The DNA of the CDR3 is TGCGCCAGCAGTGGTTCGGCTAGCGGGAAAGAGACCCAGTACTTC. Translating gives CASSGSASGKETQYF.

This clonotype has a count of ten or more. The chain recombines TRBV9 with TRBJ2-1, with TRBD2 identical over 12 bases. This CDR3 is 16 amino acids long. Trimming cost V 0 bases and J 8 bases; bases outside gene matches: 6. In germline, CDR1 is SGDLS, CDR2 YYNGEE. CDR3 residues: CASSVGGLAGQYEQFF. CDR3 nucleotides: TGTGCCAGCAGCGTAGGTGGACTAGCGGGACAATATGAGCAGTTCTTC.

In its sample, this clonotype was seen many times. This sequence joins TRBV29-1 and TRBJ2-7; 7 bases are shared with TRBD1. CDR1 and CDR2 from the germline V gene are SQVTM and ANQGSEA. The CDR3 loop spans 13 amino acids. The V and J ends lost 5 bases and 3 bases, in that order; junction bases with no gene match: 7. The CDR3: CSVLGQSRYEQYF. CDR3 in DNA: TGCAGCGTTTTGGGACAGAGCCGCTACGAGCAGTACTTC.

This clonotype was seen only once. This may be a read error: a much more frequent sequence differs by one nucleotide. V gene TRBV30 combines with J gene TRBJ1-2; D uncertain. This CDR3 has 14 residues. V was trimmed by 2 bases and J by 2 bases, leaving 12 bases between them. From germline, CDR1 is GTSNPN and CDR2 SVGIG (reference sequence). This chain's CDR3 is CAWSILGENYGYTF. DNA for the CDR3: TGTGCCTGGAGTATACTTGGGGAGAACTATGGCTACACCTTC.

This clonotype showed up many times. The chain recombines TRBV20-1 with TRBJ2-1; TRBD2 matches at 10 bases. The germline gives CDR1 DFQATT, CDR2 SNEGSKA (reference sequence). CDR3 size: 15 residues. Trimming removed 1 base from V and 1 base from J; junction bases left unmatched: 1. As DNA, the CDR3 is TGCAGTGCTAGAGCACTAGCGGGGTCCTACAATGAGCAGTTCTTC. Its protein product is CSARALAGSYNEQFF.

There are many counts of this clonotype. The CDR3 region is CASSAGLHSNQPQHF. CDR3 in DNA: TGTGCCAGTAGTGCTGGCCTCCATAGCAATCAGCCCCAGCATTTT. The chain recombines TRBV19 with TRBJ1-5, with D unclear. This CDR3 has 15 residues. Trimming pared 5 bases from V and 0 bases from J, leaving 11 bases between. Germline values: CDR1 LNHDA, CDR2 SQIVND (reference sequence).

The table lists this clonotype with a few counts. CDR3 coding DNA: TGTGCCAGCAGATCGACAGGATTTTATGGCTACACCTTC. Translated, it gives CASRSTGFYGYTF. This chain uses TRBV27 with TRBJ1-2, with a possible D match to TRBD1 (6 bases). The length of the CDR3 is 13 residues. Per the germline V gene, CDR1 is MNHEY and CDR2 is SMNVEV (reference sequence). Trimming cost V 6 bases and J 5 bases, with 13 bases left between them.